The next 27 T cell receptor beta chains were all read from a single sample in a study of blood T cells in healthy people across ages. Using a J-beta primer mix together with a sample-barcoded 5' primer, a second PCR was run for roughly 7 to 11 cycles. One entry per CDR3 protein results from TCRdb running MiXCR on the 5' RACE reads. This sample has 800,000 to 900,000 distinct CDR3 sequences, with approximately 67% found just once. Material: blood. These receptors originate from a man aged 25 to 45 in good health.

The CDR3 is CASSPRQANEKLFF. As DNA, the CDR3 is TGCGCCAGCAGCCCGAGACAGGCGAATGAAAAACTGTTTTTT. The V gene is TRBV5-1, the J gene TRBJ1-4; D is possibly TRBD1 (6 bases). Looked up from germline, CDR1 is SGHRS and CDR2 is YFSETQ. The CDR3 runs 14 residues. V was clipped by 4 bases and J by 5 bases, with 12 bases between them. Full variable domain (remainder filled in from reference TRBV5-1 and TRBJ1-4): KAGVTQTPRYLIKTRGQQVTLSCSPISGHRSVSWYQQTPGQGLQFLFEYFSETQRNKGNFPGRFSGRQFSNSRSEMNVSTLELGDSALYLCASSPRQANEKLFFGSGTQLSVL.

The gene calls are TRBV29-1 and TRBJ2-1; 10 nucleotides match TRBD2. The CDR3 consists of 13 residues. The germline V gene has CDR1 SQVTM and CDR2 ANQGSEA. Unmatched junction bases numbered 9, after V lost 7 bases and J lost 9 bases. The chain's CDR3 is CSAIIAGGLEQFF. CDR3 sequence (DNA): TGCAGCGCCATAATAGCGGGGGGCCTTGAGCAGTTCTTC.

This sequence joins TRBV7-9 and TRBJ2-6; D is possibly TRBD1 (6 bases). Germline values: CDR1 SEHNR, CDR2 FQNEAQ (reference sequence). CDR3 size: 18 residues. V lost 4 bases, J lost 0 bases, and 16 bases lay in between. As DNA, the CDR3 is TGTGCCAGCAGCTCCTCTCGGGACAAAAACTCTGGGGCCAACGTCCTGACTTTC. Translating it yields CASSSSRDKNSGANVLTF.

This chain joins TRBV29-1 and TRBJ2-3; a weak D match, TRBD2 (6 bases). This CDR3 has 14 residues. The germline gives CDR1 SQVTM, CDR2 ANQGSEA. Trimming took 4 bases from V and 4 from J, leaving 15 bases between them. The CDR3 nucleotides are TGCAGCGTTGGAATAACCGGGGGACCAGATACGCAGTATTTT. Translating it yields CSVGITGGPDTQYF.

The chain has TRBV15 and TRBJ2-3; 8 positions agree with TRBD2. V lost 3 bases to trimming and J lost 5 bases; unmatched junction nucleotides: 7. The CDR3 extends over 15 amino acids. Germline CDR1 is LNHNV and CDR2 is YYDKDF (reference sequence). The CDR3 coding sequence is TGTGCCACCAGCAGCACAGCGGGGGCGAAAGATACGCAGTATTTT. It yields the protein CATSSTAGAKDTQYF.

The chain has TRBV6-2 or TRBV6-3 and TRBJ1-5; D may be TRBD1 (6 bases). The V and J ends lost 6 bases and 5 bases respectively, with 14 bases between them. Germline V gives CDR1 MNHEY, CDR2 SVGEGT. CDR3 length equals 14 residues. This chain's CDR3 is CASRSEGVYQPQHF. For the CDR3, the DNA is TGTGCCAGCAGATCAGAGGGGGTTTATCAGCCCCAGCATTTT.

The chain links TRBV29-1 to TRBJ2-5; TRBD1 is a possible D gene (5 bases). The CDR3 runs to 14 residues. The germline CDR1 and CDR2 sequences are SQVTM and ANQGSEA. Trimming pared 2 bases from V and 7 bases from J, leaving 17 bases between. CDR3 DNA: TGCAGCGTTGAACTACGGACAATTCGGTGGACCCAGTACTTC. Translated: CSVELRTIRWTQYF.

This clonotype occurred once. The V gene is TRBV7-3, the J gene TRBJ2-5; 8 positions agree with TRBD2. J lost 1 base, V lost 5 bases, and 6 bases had no gene match. Germline V lookup: CDR1 SGHTA, CDR2 FQGTGA. This CDR3 contains 15 residues. Here the CDR3 reads CASSPAGAGQETQYF. In DNA, the CDR3 is TGTGCCAGCAGCCCAGCGGGGGCAGGCCAAGAGACCCAGTACTTC.

A few counts support this clonotype. The chain couples TRBV20-1 to TRBJ2-5, with D uncertain. The J call may be faulty, since TRBJ2-7 better matches the DNA end. The CDR3 spans 12 residues. Germline V gene lookup returns CDR1 DFQATT and CDR2 SNEGSKA (reference sequence). CDR3 sequence: CSALPVVSEQYF. In DNA form, the CDR3 reads TGCAGTGCTCTCCCTGTTGTAAGCGAGCAGTACTTC.

This clonotype showed up many times. This rearrangement joins TRBV5-1 to TRBJ2-6; D is unresolved. V was pared by 4 bases and J by 1 base, with 9 bases between. The CDR3 covers 15 residues. Germline loops: CDR1 SGHRS, CDR2 YFSETQ. The CDR3: CASSPHGSGANVLTF. DNA of the CDR3: TGCGCCAGCAGCCCGCATGGTTCTGGGGCCAACGTCCTGACTTTC.

This chain links TRBV6-5 with TRBJ1-2, with D possibly matching TRBD1 (6 bases). The CDR3 is made up of 15 amino acids. CDR1 MNHEY and CDR2 SVGAGI come from the germline V gene. V dropped 6 bases and J dropped 2 bases, with 16 bases sitting between them. CDR3 in DNA: TGTGCCAGCAGCGCGAGGGGGACCCTCAACTATGGCTACACCTTC. Its protein is CASSARGTLNYGYTF.

V usage is TRBV25-1 and J usage is TRBJ2-7; 10 nucleotides line up with TRBD1. V lost 3 bases, J lost 3 bases, and 8 bases stayed unmatched. The CDR3 has 16 amino acids. Germline loops: CDR1 MGHDK, CDR2 SYGVNS. The CDR3 DNA reads TGTGCCAGCAGTGACTGGGCCGGGACAGGGGTCTACGAGCAGTACTTC. It encodes CASSDWAGTGVYEQYF.

The sample holds a few counts of this clonotype. The chain joins TRBV7-3 to TRBJ1-4; the D gene is possibly TRBD1 (5 bases). The CDR3 covers 15 residues. CDR1 and CDR2 (germline): SGHTA, FQGTGA. Between the trimmed V and J ends, which lost 5 bases and 4 bases, there was a span of 14 bases. The CDR3 region is CASSRAGGVNEKLFF. Here the CDR3 DNA reads TGTGCCAGCAGCCGAGCAGGAGGGGTTAATGAAAAACTGTTTTTT.

This clonotype was found once. V gene TRBV7-3 combines with J gene TRBJ2-5; 7 positions agree with TRBD1. V lost 1 base to trimming and J lost 5 bases; unmatched junction nucleotides: 4. CDR1 is SGHTA and CDR2 is FQGTGA in the germline V gene. This CDR3 has 14 amino acids. The CDR3 nucleotides read TGTGCCAGCAGCTTAAGTAGGGGGCTGGAGACCCAGTACTTC. The encoded protein is CASSLSRGLETQYF.

This rearrangement joins TRBV10-3 to TRBJ2-3, with TRBD1 matching 7 bases. After removal of 6 bases from V and 0 bases from J, the junction contained 6 bases not matched to a gene. The V gene's germline CDR1 is ENHRY and CDR2 SYGVKD. The CDR3 runs to 15 residues. CDR3 coding DNA: TGTGCCATCAGCCCAGGGGGTACTAGCACAGATACGCAGTATTTT. It codes for CAISPGGTSTDTQYF.

This clonotype came up a few times. The J gene is TRBJ2-7, the V gene TRBV20-1; D ambiguous. CDR3 size: 13 residues. CDR1 and CDR2 from the germline V gene are DFQATT and SNEGSKA (reference sequence). V lost 2 bases and J lost 3, with 11 bases in between. DNA for the CDR3: TGCAGTGCTAGACCGTCTACGTACTACGAGCAGTACTTC. Its protein is CSARPSTYYEQYF.

This clonotype was recorded a few times. The chain combines TRBV25-1 with TRBJ2-1; D is uncertain. CDR1 is MGHDK, CDR2 SYGVNS, per germline. Trimming removed 5 bases from V and 5 bases from J, with 10 bases in between. The CDR3 contains 13 residues. CDR3 residues: CASSSEIDNEQFF. DNA for the CDR3: TGTGCCAGCAGTTCCGAAATCGACAATGAGCAGTTCTTC.

The chain links TRBV4-2 to TRBJ1-2; no firm D call. CDR3 length: 13 residues. The germline CDR1 and CDR2 sequences are LGHNA and YNFKEQ. Trimming removed 3 bases at V and 6 bases at J, with 11 bases between. CDR3 region: CASSHLERDGYTF. The CDR3 DNA reads TGTGCCAGCAGCCATCTCGAAAGGGATGGCTACACCTTC.

This chain joins TRBV24-1 and TRBJ2-1; TRBD1 aligns across 7 bases. CDR3 length: 18 residues. The ends lost 7 bases at V and 7 bases at J; junction bases unmatched: 21. Per germline, CDR1 KGHDR and CDR2 SFDVKD. The chain's CDR3 is CATSPRTKPGQKVNEQFF. DNA for the CDR3: TGTGCCACCAGCCCCCGGACCAAACCGGGACAGAAGGTAAATGAGCAGTTCTTC.

Of note for this clonotype: This may come from a read error, since a much larger clone is one base off. The gene calls are TRBV29-1 and TRBJ1-5; D ambiguous. Germline CDR1 reads SQVTM; CDR2 reads ANQGSEA. This CDR3 has 15 residues. Trimming removed 4 bases from V and 5 bases from J, with 18 bases in between. Here the CDR3 DNA reads TGCAGCGTTGTGAGCCCCAGGAAGAAGGATCAGCCCCAGCATTTT. Protein product: CSVVSPRKKDQPQHF. The whole variable domain, filled in from reference TRBV29-1 and TRBJ1-5, reads SAVISQKPSRDICQRGTSLTIQCQVDSQVTMMFWYRQQPGQSLTLIATANQGSEATYESGFVIDKFPISRPNLTFSTLTVSNMSPEDSSIYLCSVVSPRKKDQPQHFGDGTRLSIL.

Details on this clonotype: A much more abundant neighbour one base away suggests this may be a read error. This chain links TRBV12-3 or TRBV12-4 with TRBJ2-5; 11 positions match TRBD1. The length of the CDR3 is 14 residues. The CDR3 here is CASGLGQGAKTQYF. In nucleotides, the CDR3 is TGTGCCAGCGGTTTAGGACAGGGGGCGAAGACCCAGTACTTC.

About this clonotype itself: The junction departs from the called germline gene at one end, perhaps through a read error. The V call is TRBV27, the J call TRBJ2-4, with TRBD2 identical over 7 bases. Gene TRBJ2-5 matches the end of the DNA better, so the J call may be wrong. The CDR3 loop spans 12 amino acids. Germline assignment: CDR1 MNHEY and CDR2 SMNVEV (reference sequence). CDR3 sequence reads: CACSQGGETQYF. The CDR3 nucleotides read TGTGCCTGCAGCCAGGGAGGGGAGACCCAGTACTTC.

The genes are TRBV10-3 and TRBJ1-6, with D uncertain. From germline, CDR1 is ENHRY and CDR2 SYGVKD. V lost 2 bases and J 7 bases, leaving 12 bases between the germline ends. This CDR3 spans 15 amino acids. The DNA for the CDR3 is TGTGCCATCAGTGAGGGCGGCGGGCTCAATTCACCCCTCCACTTT. This sequence encodes CAISEGGGLNSPLHF.

This chain joins TRBV28 and TRBJ2-5, with D perhaps TRBD1 (6 bases). With 3 bases removed from V and 0 bases from J, the gap between germline ends came to 20 bases. This CDR3 has 18 amino acids. Germline V gene data show CDR1 as MDHEN and CDR2 as SYDVKM. CDR3 DNA sequence: TGTGCCAGCAGTTTCCCTCCCCCGCCCGGGACAAACCAAGAGACCCAGTACTTC. The encoded protein is CASSFPPPPGTNQETQYF.

The V and J genes are TRBV5-5 and TRBJ2-5, with D perhaps given as TRBD1 or TRBD2 (5 bases each). Trimming removed 4 bases from V and 5 bases from J, with 18 bases in between. Germline CDR1 SGHKS, CDR2 YYEKEE (reference sequence). The CDR3 spans 15 residues. The DNA of the CDR3 is TGTGCCAGCAGCGCCGGGACCCTCGGATTGGAGACCCAGTACTTC. It translates to CASSAGTLGLETQYF.

About this clonotype itself: The CDR3 carries no conserved terminal phenylalanine or tryptophan, so it likely arises from a read error. This chain uses TRBV4-1 with TRBJ2-1; 9 bases match TRBD2. The CDR3 contains 21 residues. Germline V gives CDR1 MGHRA, CDR2 YSYEKL. The V segment lost 0 bases and the J segment 8 bases; nucleotides outside the gene matches: 23. The CDR3 nucleotides read TGCGCCAGCAGCCAAGAGGGCGGTGGATTCCCCACGGGACTAGCATTCGATGAGCAGTTCTTA. Its protein is CASSQEGGGFPTGLAFDEQFL.

The chain uses TRBV30 and TRBJ2-1; 9 bases line up with TRBD2. Germline V gene sequence: CDR1 GTSNPN, CDR2 SVGIG (reference sequence). The CDR3 totals 11 residues. In DNA form, the CDR3 reads TGTGGGGCGGGGGGGTACAATGAGCAGTTCTTC. Protein: CGAGGYNEQFF.